Described below is a single T cell receptor beta chain sequence and its context. What it binds is not known. The source of the sample is a study of graft-versus-host responses after intestinal transplantation. At the level of the study: Multivisceral, liver-intestinal, or isolated intestinal grafts were transplanted into recipients. The recipients all started with anti-thymocyte globulin induction and then took tacrolimus and steroids for 3 to 4 years.

The table came from immunoSEQ multiplex PCR; TCRdb's copy has only in-frame clones and leaves some out. The table shows around 71,000 clones, with just under 95% occurring only once. Study findings and constraints: Patients with graft-donor T cell macrochimerism had high graft-versus-host to host-versus-graft clonal ratios in allografts. Peak levels of circulating GvH clones tracked with early post-transplant HvG declines.

CDR1 is MDHEN and CDR2 is SYDVKM in the germline V gene. The CDR3 consists of 15 residues. Trimming left V 6 bases short and J 3 bases short, with 18 bases between. This TCR was sampled from a human donor who received an intestinal transplant. The chain uses TRBV28 and TRBJ2-7, with a possible D match to TRBD1 (5 bases). Material: unstimulated CD8+ T cells sorted from spleen or lymph node cells, obtained before intestinal transplant. This CDR3 is CASSDAQDTYYEQYF. As DNA, the CDR3 is TGTGCCAGCAGCGACGCCCAGGACACCTACTACGAGCAGTACTTC. Supplemented by reference TRBV28 and TRBJ2-7, the full variable domain reads DVKVTQSSRYLVKRTGEKVFLECVQDMDHENMFWYRQDPGLGLRLIYFSYDVKMKEKGDIPEGYSVSREKKERFSLILESASTNQTSMYLCASSDAQDTYYEQYFGPGTRLTVT.